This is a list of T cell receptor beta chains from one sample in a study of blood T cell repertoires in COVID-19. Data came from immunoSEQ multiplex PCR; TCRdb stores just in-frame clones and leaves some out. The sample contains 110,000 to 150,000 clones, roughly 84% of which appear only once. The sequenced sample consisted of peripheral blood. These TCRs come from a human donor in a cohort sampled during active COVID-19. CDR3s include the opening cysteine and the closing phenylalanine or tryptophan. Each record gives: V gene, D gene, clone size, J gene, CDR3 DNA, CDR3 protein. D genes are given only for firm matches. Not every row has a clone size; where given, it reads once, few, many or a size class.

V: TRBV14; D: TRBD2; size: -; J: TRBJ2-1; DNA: TGTGCCAGCAGCCCTCGCCTCGGCCTAGCGGGGTCGAGCTCCTACAATGAGCAGTTCTTC; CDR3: CASSPRLGLAGSSSYNEQFF
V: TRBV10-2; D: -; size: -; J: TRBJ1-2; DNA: TGCGCCAGCAGTGGATTTCGGGGGGGGCGCCCTGGCTACACCTTC; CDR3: CASSGFRGGRPGYTF
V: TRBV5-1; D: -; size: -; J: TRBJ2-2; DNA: TGCGCCAGCAGCTTGGCCGGGGGAAACACCGGGGAGCTGTTTTTT; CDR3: CASSLAGGNTGELFF
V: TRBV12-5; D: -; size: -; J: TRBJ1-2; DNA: TGTGCTAGTGGCCCCGGGGACTATGGCTACACCTTC; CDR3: CASGPGDYGYTF
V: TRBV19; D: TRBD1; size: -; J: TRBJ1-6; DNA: TGTGCCAGTAGTCGGGGACAGTCCTATTCACCCCTCCACTTT; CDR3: CASSRGQSYSPLHF
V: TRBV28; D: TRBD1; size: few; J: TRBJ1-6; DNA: TGTGCCAGCAGTTTCCAGGACAGGGGACAACCTAATTCACCCCTCCACTTT; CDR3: CASSFQDRGQPNSPLHF
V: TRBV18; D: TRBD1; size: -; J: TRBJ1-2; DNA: TGTGCCAGCTCACCTCTGATAGAGGGACAGGGACAGGGCTACACCTTC; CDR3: CASSPLIEGQGQGYTF
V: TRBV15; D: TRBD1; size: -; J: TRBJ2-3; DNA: TGTGCCACCAGCAGAGGGACGAGGACAGGGGCGGTAGATACGCAGTATTTT; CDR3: CATSRGTRTGAVDTQYF
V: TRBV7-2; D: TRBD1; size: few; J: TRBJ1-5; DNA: TGTGCCAGCGGTGCCGGGACAGGGACCCTTCAGCCCCAGCATTTT; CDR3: CASGAGTGTLQPQHF
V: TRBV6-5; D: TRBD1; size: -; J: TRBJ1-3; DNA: TGTGCCAGCAGGGACAGGGGGGCCCTTGGAAACACCATATATTTT; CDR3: CASRDRGALGNTIYF